This T cell receptor beta chain was captured in a study of Graves' ophthalmopathy and Graves' hyperthyroidism. Transcripts of RNA were the source for amplifying TCR beta CDR3 regions. A first-round RT-PCR used HTBI primers, followed by a second-round multiplex PCR. TCRdb redid the calling of the multiplex PCR reads with MiXCR, one entry per CDR3 protein. The table lists around 1.1 million distinct CDR3 sequences, about 40% of them singletons. This clonotype was found a few times. Its antigen is not known. Findings and limits, study-wide: With less than 90% sensitivity and less than 83% specificity, a 13-signature model separated ophthalmopathy from stable hyperthyroidism. Blood samples also showed most expanded thyroid clonotypes exceeding 0.001 frequency.

This receptor was taken from an adult man with Graves' hyperthyroidism. Sequenced input: peripheral blood or thyroid tissue (not recorded which).

CDR3 region: CASSLTPRRQGASGELFF. The CDR3 DNA reads as TGTGCCAGCAGCTTAACCCCCCGGCGGCAGGGGGCCTCCGGGGAGCTGTTTTTT. V gene TRBV7-3 combines with J gene TRBJ2-2; TRBD1 matches at 8 bases. The CDR3 extends over 18 amino acids. Trimming removed 0 bases from V and 6 bases from J; junction bases left unmatched: 12. Germline V gives CDR1 SGHTA, CDR2 FQGTGA.